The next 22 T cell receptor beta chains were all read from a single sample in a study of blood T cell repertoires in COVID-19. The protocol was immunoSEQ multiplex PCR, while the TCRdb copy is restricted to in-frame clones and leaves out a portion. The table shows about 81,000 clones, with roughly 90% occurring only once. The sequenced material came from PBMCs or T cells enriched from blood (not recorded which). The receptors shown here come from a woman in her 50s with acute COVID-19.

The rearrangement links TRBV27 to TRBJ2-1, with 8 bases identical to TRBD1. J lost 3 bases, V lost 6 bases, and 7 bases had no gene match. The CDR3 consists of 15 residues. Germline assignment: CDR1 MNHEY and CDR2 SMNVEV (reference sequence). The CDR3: CASRPGTGVYNEQFF. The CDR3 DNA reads TGTGCCAGCAGGCCCGGGACAGGAGTCTACAATGAGCAGTTCTTC.

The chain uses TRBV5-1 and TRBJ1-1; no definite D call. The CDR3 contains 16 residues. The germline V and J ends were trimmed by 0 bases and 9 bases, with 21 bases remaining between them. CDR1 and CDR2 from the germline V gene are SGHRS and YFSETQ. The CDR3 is CASSLGIGSGEIKAFF. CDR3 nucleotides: TGCGCCAGCAGCTTGGGGATCGGGTCGGGAGAAATAAAAGCTTTCTTT. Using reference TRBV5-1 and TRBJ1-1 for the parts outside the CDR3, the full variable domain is KAGVTQTPRYLIKTRGQQVTLSCSPISGHRSVSWYQQTPGQGLQFLFEYFSETQRNKGNFPGRFSGRQFSNSRSEMNVSTLELGDSALYLCASSLGIGSGEIKAFFGQGTRLTVV.

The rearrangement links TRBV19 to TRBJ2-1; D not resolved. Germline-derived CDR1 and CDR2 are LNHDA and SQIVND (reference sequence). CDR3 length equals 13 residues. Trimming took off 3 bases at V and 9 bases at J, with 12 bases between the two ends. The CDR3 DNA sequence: TGTGCCAGTAGTATCGTCGGTGTCGGTGAGCAGTTCTTC. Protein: CASSIVGVGEQFF.

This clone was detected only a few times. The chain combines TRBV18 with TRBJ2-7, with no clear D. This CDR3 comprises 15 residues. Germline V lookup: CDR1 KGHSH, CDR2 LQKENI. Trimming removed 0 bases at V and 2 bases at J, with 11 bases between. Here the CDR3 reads CASSPPAGDAYEQYF. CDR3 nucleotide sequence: TGTGCCAGCTCACCACCGGCAGGCGACGCCTACGAGCAGTACTTC.

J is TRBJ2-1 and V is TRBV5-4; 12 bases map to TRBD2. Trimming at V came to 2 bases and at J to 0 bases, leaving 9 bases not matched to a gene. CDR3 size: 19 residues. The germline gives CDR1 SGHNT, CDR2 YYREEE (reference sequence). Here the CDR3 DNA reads TGTGCCAGCAGCTTCGAGGGTCTAGCGGGAGGGAGCTCCTACAATGAGCAGTTCTTC. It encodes CASSFEGLAGGSSYNEQFF.

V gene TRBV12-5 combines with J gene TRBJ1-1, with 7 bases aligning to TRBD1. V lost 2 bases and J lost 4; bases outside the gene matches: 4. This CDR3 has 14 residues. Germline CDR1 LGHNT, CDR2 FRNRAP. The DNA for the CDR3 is TGTGCTAGTGGTTTGACCACAGGGGTCACTGAAGCTTTCTTT. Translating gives CASGLTTGVTEAFF.

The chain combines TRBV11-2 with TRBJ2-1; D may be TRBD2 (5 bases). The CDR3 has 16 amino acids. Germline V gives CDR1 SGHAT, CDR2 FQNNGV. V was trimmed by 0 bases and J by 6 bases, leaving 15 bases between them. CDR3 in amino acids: CASSLDLSDAGNEQFF. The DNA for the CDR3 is TGTGCCAGCAGCTTAGATCTTAGCGACGCTGGCAATGAGCAGTTCTTC.

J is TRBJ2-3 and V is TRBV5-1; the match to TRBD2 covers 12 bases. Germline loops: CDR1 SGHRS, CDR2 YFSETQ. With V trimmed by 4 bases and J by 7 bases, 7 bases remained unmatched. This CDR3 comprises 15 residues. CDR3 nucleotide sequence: TGCGCCAGCAGCCCCGGGACTAGCGGGCTTTATACGCAGTATTTT. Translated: CASSPGTSGLYTQYF.

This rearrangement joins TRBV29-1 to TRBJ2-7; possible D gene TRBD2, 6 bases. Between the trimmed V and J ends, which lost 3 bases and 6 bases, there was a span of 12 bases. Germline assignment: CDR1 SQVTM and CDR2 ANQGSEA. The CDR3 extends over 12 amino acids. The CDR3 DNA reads TGCAGCGTTGAGCGTGGAGGGTCCGAGCAGTACTTC. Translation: CSVERGGSEQYF.

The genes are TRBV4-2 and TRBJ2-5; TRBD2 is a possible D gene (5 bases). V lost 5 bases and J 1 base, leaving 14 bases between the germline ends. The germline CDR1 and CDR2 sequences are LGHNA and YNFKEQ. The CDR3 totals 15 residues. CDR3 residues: CASSRRRAVQETQYF. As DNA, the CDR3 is TGTGCCAGCAGCAGACGACGAGCGGTCCAAGAGACCCAGTACTTC.

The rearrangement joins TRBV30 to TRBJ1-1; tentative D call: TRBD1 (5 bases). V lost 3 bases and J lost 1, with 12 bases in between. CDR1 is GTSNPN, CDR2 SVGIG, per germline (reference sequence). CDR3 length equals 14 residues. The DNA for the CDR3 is TGTGCCTGGAGCGTAAACAGGTGGAACACTGAAGCTTTCTTT. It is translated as CAWSVNRWNTEAFF.

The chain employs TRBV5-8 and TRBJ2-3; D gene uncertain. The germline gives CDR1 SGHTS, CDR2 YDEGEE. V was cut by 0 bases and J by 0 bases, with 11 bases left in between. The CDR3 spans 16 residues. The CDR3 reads CASSLAGRHSTDTQYF. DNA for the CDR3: TGTGCCAGCAGCTTGGCAGGCAGGCATAGCACAGATACGCAGTATTTT.

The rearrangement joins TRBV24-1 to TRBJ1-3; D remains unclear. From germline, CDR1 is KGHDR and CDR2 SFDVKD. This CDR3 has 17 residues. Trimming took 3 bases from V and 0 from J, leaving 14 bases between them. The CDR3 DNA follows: TGTGCCACCAGTGATCCACCGCGGGGATCCTCTGGAAACACCATATATTTT. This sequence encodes CATSDPPRGSSGNTIYF.

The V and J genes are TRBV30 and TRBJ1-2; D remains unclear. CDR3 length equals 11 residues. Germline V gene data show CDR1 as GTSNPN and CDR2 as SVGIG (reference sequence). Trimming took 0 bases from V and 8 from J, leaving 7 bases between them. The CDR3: CAWSVRVGYTF. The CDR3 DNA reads TGTGCCTGGAGTGTACGCGTAGGCTACACCTTC.

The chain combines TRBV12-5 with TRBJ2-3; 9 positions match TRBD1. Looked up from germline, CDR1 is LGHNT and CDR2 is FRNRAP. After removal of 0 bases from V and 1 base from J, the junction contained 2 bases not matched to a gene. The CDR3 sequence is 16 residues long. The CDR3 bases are TGTGCTAGTGGTTTGGTACGGGACAGGGGCACAGATACGCAGTATTTT. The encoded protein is CASGLVRDRGTDTQYF.

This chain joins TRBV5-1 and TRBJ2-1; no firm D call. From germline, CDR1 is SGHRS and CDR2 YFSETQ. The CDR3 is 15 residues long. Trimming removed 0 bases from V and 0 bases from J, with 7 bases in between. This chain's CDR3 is CASSLASSSYNEQFF. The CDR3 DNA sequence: TGCGCCAGCAGCTTGGCCTCCAGCTCCTACAATGAGCAGTTCTTC.

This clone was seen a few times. For the CDR3, the DNA is TGTGCCAGCAGCCAAATAGTCTCTACCGGGGAGCTGTTTTTT. This codes for CASSQIVSTGELFF. The chain combines TRBV3-1 (or the pseudogene TRBV3-2) with TRBJ2-2; D uncertain. Germline V CDR1 and CDR2: LGHDT, YNNKEL (reference sequence). The CDR3 is 14 amino acids. Trimming took off 2 bases at V and 5 bases at J, with 9 bases between the two ends.

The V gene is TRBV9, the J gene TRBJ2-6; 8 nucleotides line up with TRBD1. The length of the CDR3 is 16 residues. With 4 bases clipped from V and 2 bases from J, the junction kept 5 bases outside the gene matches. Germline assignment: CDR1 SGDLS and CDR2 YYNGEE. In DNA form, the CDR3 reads TGTGCCAGCAGCCAGACAGGGGCCCCTGGGGCCAACGTCCTGACTTTC. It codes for CASSQTGAPGANVLTF.

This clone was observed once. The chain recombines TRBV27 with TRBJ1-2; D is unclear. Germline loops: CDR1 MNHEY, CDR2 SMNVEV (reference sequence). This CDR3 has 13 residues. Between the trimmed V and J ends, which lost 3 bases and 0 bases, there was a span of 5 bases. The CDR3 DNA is TGTGCCAGCAGTTTTCAGGCTAACTATGGCTACACCTTC. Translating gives CASSFQANYGYTF.

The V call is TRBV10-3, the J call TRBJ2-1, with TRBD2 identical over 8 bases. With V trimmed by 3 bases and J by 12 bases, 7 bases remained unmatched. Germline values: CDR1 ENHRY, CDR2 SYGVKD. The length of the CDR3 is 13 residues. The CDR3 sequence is CAISDAAGVSQFF. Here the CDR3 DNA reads TGTGCCATCAGTGATGCAGCGGGAGTATCGCAGTTCTTC.

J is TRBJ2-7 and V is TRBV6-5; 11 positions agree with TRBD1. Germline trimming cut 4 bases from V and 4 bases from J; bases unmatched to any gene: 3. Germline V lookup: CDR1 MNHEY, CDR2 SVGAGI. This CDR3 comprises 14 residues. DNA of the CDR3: TGTGCCAGCAGTTCCGGGACAGGGGGGTACGAGCAGTACTTC. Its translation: CASSSGTGGYEQYF.

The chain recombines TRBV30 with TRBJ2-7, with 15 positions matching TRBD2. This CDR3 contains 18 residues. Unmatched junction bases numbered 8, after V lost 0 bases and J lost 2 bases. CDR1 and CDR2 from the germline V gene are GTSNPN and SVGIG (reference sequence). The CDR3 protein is CAWSVYRTSGRAPYEQYF. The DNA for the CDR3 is TGTGCCTGGAGTGTCTACCGGACTAGCGGGAGGGCCCCCTACGAGCAGTACTTC.